The source of this T cell receptor beta chain is a study of memory CD4+ T cells and cytomegalovirus serostatus. Study results and limitations: CD4+ memory repertoires contained about 40% of the roughly 160 reported CMV TCRbeta sequences.

Method: immunoSEQ multiplex PCR; TCRdb's copy keeps in-frame clones and lacks some. The repertoire holds about 73,000 clones, with 60% to 80% as singletons. On this clone: The antigen is not known.

Per germline, CDR1 KGHSH and CDR2 LQKENI. The CDR3 is 15 amino acids. The V end was cut by 3 bases, the J end by 5 bases, with 16 bases between. Single viable CD3+CD4+CD8-CD45RO+ cells were sorted as the memory CD4+ T cells. Input material: memory CD4+ T cells from blood. The V gene is TRBV18, the J gene TRBJ2-5; D is unresolved. This receptor was taken from an adult in good health and CMV-seropositive. The CDR3 region is CASSPRQDRMETQYF. In DNA form, the CDR3 reads TGTGCCAGCTCACCGAGGCAAGATCGGATGGAGACCCAGTACTTC.